This T cell receptor (beta chain) derives from a study of T cell responses to AZD1222 COVID-19 vaccine. Notes on this clone: Its antigen is not identified.

Timing groups of about 4 and about 12 weeks for second doses were pooled. Libraries were prepared by immunoSEQ multiplex PCR; TCRdb keeps only in-frame clonotypes and omits some of them. The data contain 85,000 to 100,000 clones, approximately 93% of them singletons. Study-wide findings and caveats: Regions 160-218 and 743-854 held dominance among vaccine-associated CD4 TCRs, which spanned spike. Increased Spike-specific TCR breadth and depth were observed after two AZD1222 doses.

Specimen: peripheral blood, collected 28 days after the second AZD1222 dose. The TCR sequence derives from an adult who received the AZD1222 COVID-19 vaccine.

Here the CDR3 DNA reads TGTGCCAGCAGCGGCCGGAGCGGTTACGAGCAGTACTTC. Protein sequence: CASSGRSGYEQYF. The rearrangement links TRBV6-5 to TRBJ2-7; the D gene is possibly TRBD2 (5 bases). Germline V gene data show CDR1 as MNHEY and CDR2 as SVGAGI. CDR3 size: 13 residues. Trimming left V 6 bases short and J 4 bases short, with 13 bases between.